This TCR beta chain was identified during a study of blood T cell repertoires in COVID-19. As for the study in general: Samples of COVID-19 (acute and convalescent) were obtained from the United States, Italy and Spain.

Per the study methods: Quantification of nucleated cells was approximated via reference gene primer amplification. This table comes from immunoSEQ multiplex PCR, and its TCRdb copy is limited to in-frame clones, with some not included. The V and J calls and clone size come from that table; D and trimming were worked out from the DNA. This table has more than 35,000 clones, 69% appearing once. V was trimmed by 4 bases and J by 4 bases, leaving 8 bases between them. This CDR3 region has 13 residues. Looked up from germline, CDR1 is MRHNA and CDR2 is SNTAGT. The TCR comes from a man at least 80 years old with acute or convalescent COVID-19. The chain couples TRBV6-4 to TRBJ1-3; no definite D call. What was sequenced was peripheral blood. The CDR3, as DNA: TGTGCCAGCAGTGGGGCAGGAGGAAACACCATATATTTT. Translating it yields CASSGAGGNTIYF.